Sequencing of this T cell receptor (beta chain) was carried out in a study of CXCR3-negative and CXCR3-positive naive CD8 T cells. Study outcomes and limitations: TRB CDR3 hydrophobicity was greater in CXCR3-positive naive cells than in CXCR3-negative naive cells.

Germline V CDR1 and CDR2: MNHEY, SMNVEV (reference sequence). This CDR3 has 13 amino acids. Libraries were UMI-labeled 5' RACE TRB cDNA. TCRdb processed the 5' RACE reads again and assigns one entry to each CDR3 protein, with no DNA. The listing records more than 5,500 distinct CDR3 sequences. On this clonotype itself: The antigen remains undetermined.

This TCR was sampled from a human donor in good health. Some clones in this sample may be carry-over from other donors' samples. Specimen: naive CXCR3+ CD8+ T cells from blood. The sample's subset: CD45RO-CCR7+CD27+CD95- naive CD8+ T cells expressing CXCR3 (TNR3+). This chain joins TRBV27 and TRBJ2-7; checking the TCRdb D call of TRBD1 is not possible without DNA. The CDR3 protein is CASSPGWEREQYF.